Following are 15 T cell receptor beta chains from one sample sequenced in a study of T-cell memory formation after mild COVID-19. TCRdb fed the 5' RACE reads into MiXCR, producing one record per CDR3 protein. This table has 110,000 or so distinct CDR3 sequences, around 17% appearing once. Sequenced sample: PBMCs or a T cell subset sorted from them (not recorded which). These receptors were obtained from a young man who had mild COVID-19 (a few samples of this study predate the infection). Cell type and time point are not known.

This clonotype was counted a few times. The V and J genes are TRBV12-3 or TRBV12-4 and TRBJ2-5; 8 nucleotides match TRBD1. The CDR3 has 14 amino acids. The ends lost 8 bases at V and 5 bases at J; junction bases unmatched: 10. The CDR3 sequence: CASGLTGAGETQYF. Written as DNA, the CDR3 is TGTGCCAGCGGACTGACAGGGGCAGGGGAGACCCAGTACTTC.

This chain links TRBV24-1 with TRBJ2-1; no definite D call. The CDR3 has 11 amino acids. V lost 7 bases to trimming and J lost 3 bases, with 3 bases between them. Per the germline V gene, CDR1 is KGHDR and CDR2 is SFDVKD. The CDR3: CATSRYNEQFF. For the CDR3, the DNA is TGTGCCACCAGCCGCTACAATGAGCAGTTCTTC.

This clonotype occurred once. This sequence joins TRBV6-5 and TRBJ1-2, with a tentative D call TRBD1 (6 bases). The CDR3 extends over 16 amino acids. CDR1 and CDR2 (germline): MNHEY, SVGAGI. The ends were cut back, 0 bases at V and 7 bases at J, with 18 bases in the middle. The CDR3 DNA reads TGTGCCAGCAGTTACTCGAATGCTCCTGGGGGCCTTGGCTACACCTTC. Translated: CASSYSNAPGGLGYTF.

V and J are TRBV25-1 and TRBJ1-4; D is unresolved. V was trimmed by 3 bases and J by 7 bases, leaving 6 bases between them. The germline gives CDR1 MGHDK, CDR2 SYGVNS. The CDR3 runs to 12 residues. CDR3 residues: CASSDRGEKLFF. CDR3 coding DNA: TGTGCCAGCAGTGACCGAGGTGAAAAACTGTTTTTT.

The chain employs TRBV5-1 and TRBJ2-3; D assignment may be TRBD1 or TRBD2 (5 bases each). CDR3 size: 14 residues. Trimming cost V 3 bases and J 7 bases, with 15 bases left between them. From germline, CDR1 is SGHRS and CDR2 YFSETQ. Here the CDR3 reads CASSSGTPGNTQYF. CDR3 sequence (DNA): TGCGCCAGCAGCTCCGGGACGCCGGGAAATACGCAGTATTTT.

This clonotype was seen a few times. V and J are TRBV5-5 and TRBJ1-1, with D perhaps TRBD1 (5 bases). Germline lookup yields CDR1 SGHKS and CDR2 YYEKEE (reference sequence). The CDR3 length is 13 residues. With 0 bases removed from V and 7 bases from J, the gap between germline ends came to 10 bases. CDR3 sequence (DNA): TGTGCCAGCAGCTTGGGTGACAGTCATGAAGCTTTCTTT. Its translation: CASSLGDSHEAFF. Supplemented by reference TRBV5-5 and TRBJ1-1, the full variable domain reads DAGVTQSPTHLIKTRGQQVTLRCSPISGHKSVSWYQQVLGQGPQFIFQYYEKEERGRGNFPDRFSARQFPNYSSELNVNALLLGDSALYLCASSLGDSHEAFFGQGTRLTVV.

The rearrangement uses TRBV5-1 and TRBJ2-3; no firm D call. Germline CDR1 SGHRS, CDR2 YFSETQ. Trimming stripped 2 bases from V and 2 bases from J, with 9 bases between. The CDR3 loop spans 14 amino acids. The CDR3 DNA reads TGCGCCAGCAGCTTTACGGCCTCCACAGATACGCAGTATTTT. Translated, it gives CASSFTASTDTQYF.

This chain uses TRBV5-1 with TRBJ2-6; D not resolved. In germline, CDR1 is SGHRS, CDR2 YFSETQ. Trimming shortened V by 1 base and J by 0 bases, and 11 bases separated the two germline ends. The CDR3 consists of 17 residues. CDR3 nucleotides: TGCGCCAGCAGCTTGATGGGCACGGGCTCTGGGGCCAACGTCCTGACTTTC. Amino acids: CASSLMGTGSGANVLTF.

This clonotype was counted ten times or more. V is TRBV7-2 and J is TRBJ2-1, with D tentatively TRBD2 (6 bases). Trimming left V 5 bases short and J 3 bases short, with 14 bases between. The CDR3 spans 15 residues. Germline V gene lookup returns CDR1 SGHTA and CDR2 FQGNSA. Written as DNA, the CDR3 is TGTGCCAGCAGCCCAGTGGGGGGTTTCTACAATGAGCAGTTCTTC. Translating it yields CASSPVGGFYNEQFF.

This chain joins TRBV7-2 and TRBJ1-2, with TRBD1 matching over 9 bases. Germline V gives CDR1 SGHTA, CDR2 FQGNSA. Losses at the gene ends were 5 bases for V and 8 bases for J; bases not matched to a gene: 6. CDR3 length: 13 amino acids. In DNA, the CDR3 is TGTGCCAGCAGCGCTACAGGGGGCACAGGCTACACCTTC. Translated, it gives CASSATGGTGYTF.

The chain couples TRBV12-3 or TRBV12-4 to TRBJ2-3, with 11 bases that match TRBD2. Trimming cost V 6 bases and J 1 base; bases outside gene matches: 6. CDR3 length: 16 residues. The CDR3 sequence: CASRTTSGGRTDTQYF. The CDR3 coding sequence is TGTGCCAGCAGAACTACTAGCGGGGGACGCACAGATACGCAGTATTTT.

There are a few counts of this clonotype. V and J are TRBV10-3 and TRBJ2-7, with 7 positions matching TRBD2. The CDR3 length is 12 residues. Germline-derived CDR1 and CDR2 are ENHRY and SYGVKD. J lost 3 bases, V lost 4 bases, and 0 bases had no gene match. The CDR3 DNA sequence: TGTGCCATCAGTGGGACTAGCTACGAGCAGTACGTC. Translating gives CAISGTSYEQYV.

This clonotype was detected many times. The J gene is TRBJ1-3, the V gene TRBV5-1; 7 bases line up with TRBD1. This CDR3 comprises 19 residues. Germline values: CDR1 SGHRS, CDR2 YFSETQ. V dropped 4 bases and J dropped 1; count of bases not matched to a gene: 17. CDR3 nucleotides: TGCGCCAGCAGCCTGAGACCTGCCGGACAGGTCGATTCTGGAAACACCATATATTTT. This codes for CASSLRPAGQVDSGNTIYF.

This clonotype was recorded a few times. V and J are TRBV5-5 and TRBJ2-1; possible D gene TRBD2, 6 bases. The V end lost 4 bases, the J end lost 4 bases, and 15 bases lay between the germline ends. Germline CDR1 and CDR2: SGHKS and YYEKEE (reference sequence). The CDR3 contains 15 residues. The CDR3 DNA follows: TGTGCCAGCAGCCGGGACTTATGGGAGTACAATGAGCAGTTCTTC. Translated, it gives CASSRDLWEYNEQFF.

The sample holds a few counts of this clonotype. V gene TRBV7-2 combines with J gene TRBJ2-1; D not certain. The CDR3 is 15 residues long. V gave up 2 bases and J gave up 9 bases, with 17 bases separating them. Germline V gene sequence: CDR1 SGHTA, CDR2 FQGNSA. The CDR3 loop reads CASSLIADVKFEQFF. CDR3 nucleotides: TGTGCCAGCAGCTTAATCGCGGACGTGAAATTTGAGCAGTTCTTC.